This T cell receptor (beta chain) was observed in a study of read filtering for tumor transcriptome and immune sequencing. In the case of this clonotype: Because it lacks the conserved phenylalanine or tryptophan at the end, this CDR3 is likely a read error.

From roughly 390 ng of RNA, a library with molecular barcoded alpha/delta and beta/gamma adaptors was made. Via MiXCR, TCRdb re-called the reads, giving one row per CDR3 protein. Of about 48,000 distinct CDR3 sequences in the sample, roughly 19% were seen once. This TCR came from a donor at least 40 years old with multiple myeloma. The sequenced sample consisted of a population of CD138-negative cells sorted from bone marrow.

In DNA form, the CDR3 reads TGTGCCAGCAGTGGACTCCTAGCGGGAGTTGGTAATGAGCAGTTCCTC. Protein sequence: CASSGLLAGVGNEQFL. The chain is built from TRBV6-1 and TRBJ2-1, with 10 bases fitting TRBD2. The CDR3 is 16 amino acids. V lost 4 bases, J lost 7 bases, and 10 bases stayed unmatched. Per the germline V gene, CDR1 is MNHNS and CDR2 is SASEGT.